This T cell receptor (beta chain) was profiled in a study of shared clonotypes between healthy human individuals. Study observations and caveats: Naive subsets generally exceeded memory subsets in estimated richness.

Each replicate PCR on the sorted subsets used approximately 200 ng DNA (approximately 33,000 T cell genomes). Clones were sequenced by immunoSEQ multiplex PCR, and TCRdb holds only the in-frame ones, with some missing. The sample gives about a million clones, roughly 80% of which show up once; roughly 0.82% is in the top ten. On this clone: Its antigen is not identified.

This CDR3 has 13 amino acids. The germline V and J ends were trimmed by 8 bases and 1 base, with 11 bases remaining between them. CDR1 SEHNR and CDR2 FQNEAQ come from the germline V gene (reference sequence). The CD4+ fraction was divided into a CD45RA+ naive subset and a CD45RA-negative memory subset. The clonotype originates from a man aged 18 to 35 in good health. Some clones in this sample may be carry-over from other donors' samples. This rearrangement joins TRBV7-9 to TRBJ1-1, with D possibly being TRBD1 (5 bases). What was sequenced was memory CD4+ T cells from PBMCs. This sample's subset: CD45RA-negative fraction. CDR3 sequence reads: CASGRGGNTEAFF. The CDR3 DNA reads as TGTGCCAGCGGCCGGGGCGGGAACACTGAAGCTTTCTTT.